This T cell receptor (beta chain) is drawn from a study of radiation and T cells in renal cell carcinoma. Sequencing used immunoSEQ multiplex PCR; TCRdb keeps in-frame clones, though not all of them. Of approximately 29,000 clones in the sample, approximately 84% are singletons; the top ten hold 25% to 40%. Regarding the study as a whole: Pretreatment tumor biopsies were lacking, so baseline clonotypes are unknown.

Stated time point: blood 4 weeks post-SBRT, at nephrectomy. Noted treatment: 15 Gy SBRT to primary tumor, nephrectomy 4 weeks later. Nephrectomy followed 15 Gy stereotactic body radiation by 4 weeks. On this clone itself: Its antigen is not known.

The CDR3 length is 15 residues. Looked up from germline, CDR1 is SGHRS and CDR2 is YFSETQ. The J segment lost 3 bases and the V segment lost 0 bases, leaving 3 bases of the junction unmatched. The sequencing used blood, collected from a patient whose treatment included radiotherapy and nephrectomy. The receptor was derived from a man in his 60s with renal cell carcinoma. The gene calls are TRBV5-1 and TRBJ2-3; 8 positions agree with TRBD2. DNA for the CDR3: TGCGCCAGCAGCTTGGTACTAGCGGATACAGATACGCAGTATTTT. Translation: CASSLVLADTDTQYF.